This T cell receptor beta chain was profiled in a study of blood T cell repertoires in COVID-19. Turning to the study itself: The cDNA or gDNA used as material had been derived from T cells, B-cell-depleted T cells, or PBMCs.

In the original workflow: Nucleated cell counts were estimated from reference gene primer amplification. Using immunoSEQ multiplex PCR, the repertoire was profiled, and TCRdb retains in-frame clones only, with some absent. V and J calls and clone size are given by that table; D and trimming were obtained from the DNA. There are 150,000 to 200,000 clones in the sample; around 77% occur only once, and 17% lies in the top ten. The CDR3 totals 12 residues. V was clipped by 8 bases and J by 2 bases, with 10 bases between them. Germline V gene lookup returns CDR1 MDHEN and CDR2 SYDVKM. Sample: peripheral blood. The J gene is TRBJ2-7, the V gene TRBV28; TRBD1 might be the D (5 bases). This clonotype was sampled from a man in his sixties with active or convalescent COVID-19. Here the CDR3 reads CASSGFTYEQYF. The CDR3 DNA is TGTGCCAGCTCAGGGTTCACCTACGAGCAGTACTTC. Full variable domain (rest looked up from reference TRBV28 and TRBJ2-7): DVKVTQSSRYLVKRTGEKVFLECVQDMDHENMFWYRQDPGLGLRLIYFSYDVKMKEKGDIPEGYSVSREKKERFSLILESASTNQTSMYLCASSGFTYEQYFGPGTRLTVT.